The rows below give T cell receptor beta chains drawn from one sample of a study of CD8 T cells in ankylosing spondylitis. In TCRdb, the 5' RACE reads were re-called with MiXCR into one record per CDR3 protein. The sample gives about 33,000 distinct CDR3 sequences, about an eighth of which show up once; approximately 31% is in the top ten. The specimen sequenced was synovial fluid, either unsorted or a sorted T cell fraction (not recorded which). The source of these receptors is a male donor with ankylosing spondylitis. The CDR3 runs from the conserved cysteine through the conserved F or W. D genes are given only for firm matches. Rows give clone size only sometimes, using once, few, many, or a class for an expanded clone.

V: TRBV5-1
D: TRBD1
size: -
J: TRBJ1-2
DNA: TGCGCCAGCAGCTTTTTCCGGACAGGGGGCCCCTATGGCTACACCTTC
CDR3: CASSFFRTGGPYGYTF

V: TRBV6-2/TRBV6-3
D: TRBD2
size: few
J: TRBJ2-2
DNA: TGTGCCAGCGGCGTAGCGGGAGTGAACACCGGGGGTCTGTTTTTT
CDR3: CASGVAGVNTGGLFF

V: TRBV6-1
D: -
size: -
J: TRBJ2-7
DNA: TGTGCCAGCAGCAACTGGGGGGGCAGGGAAAGCTACGAGCAGTACTTC
CDR3: CASSNWGGRESYEQYF

V: TRBV20-1
D: TRBD2
size: -
J: TRBJ2-1
DNA: TGCAGTGCCCCGGGGCGGGGGGCCCTGCTTTTTTACAATGAGCAGTTCTTC
CDR3: CSAPGRGALLFYNEQFF

V: TRBV6-5
D: TRBD1
size: -
J: TRBJ1-3
DNA: TGTGCCAGCAGTTACCAATATGGTGGGGACAGATACTCTGGAAACACCATATATTTT
CDR3: CASSYQYGGDRYSGNTIYF

V: TRBV5-1
D: -
size: many
J: TRBJ1-2
DNA: TGCGCCAGCAGCCGGGGGGCAGGGAACTATGGCTACACCTTC
CDR3: CASSRGAGNYGYTF

V: TRBV4-3
D: TRBD1
size: -
J: TRBJ1-5
DNA: TGCGCCAGCAGCCGAGAACGATCCGACAGGGGTAGCAATCAGACCCAGCATTTT
CDR3: CASSRERSDRGSNQTQHF

V: TRBV7-2
D: TRBD2
size: -
J: TRBJ2-4
DNA: TGTGCCAGCAGCTCCCCGTGGGTAGCGGGAGGGTTAAACATTCAGTACTTC
CDR3: CASSSPWVAGGLNIQYF

V: TRBV27
D: -
size: many
J: TRBJ1-5
DNA: TGTGCCAGCAGTTCAAAGACAGGACTTAATCAGCCCCAGCATTTT
CDR3: CASSSKTGLNQPQHF

V: TRBV4-2
D: TRBD1
size: few
J: TRBJ2-6
DNA: TGTGCCAGCAGCCATGCCGGGACAGGGGGCTCCTCTGGGGCCAACGTCCTGACTTTC
CDR3: CASSHAGTGGSSGANVLTF

V: TRBV6-2/TRBV6-3
D: -
size: many
J: TRBJ2-1
DNA: TGTGCCAGCAGTTACGAGGGACACATCAATGAGCAGTTCTTC
CDR3: CASSYEGHINEQFF

V: TRBV30
D: -
size: few
J: TRBJ1-1
DNA: TGTGCCTGGAGTTGGGGACCGGAAGCTTTCTTT
CDR3: CAWSWGPEAFF

V: TRBV20-1
D: TRBD2
size: few
J: TRBJ2-7
DNA: TGCAGTGCTAGAGATGAGCGGGAGGTGTACGAGCAGTACTTC
CDR3: CSARDEREVYEQYF

V: TRBV11-1
D: TRBD1
size: -
J: TRBJ2-4
DNA: TGTGCCAGCAGCCCCGACAGGGGGCCGACCTTAGCCAAAAACATTCAGTACTTC
CDR3: CASSPDRGPTLAKNIQYF

V: TRBV7-2
D: TRBD2
size: many
J: TRBJ2-5
DNA: TGTGCCAGCAGCTCCCAACTAGCGGCGTACCAAGAGACCCAGTACTTC
CDR3: CASSSQLAAYQETQYF

V: TRBV5-1
D: TRBD2
size: few
J: TRBJ2-7
DNA: TGCGCCAGCACAAGTCTAGCGGGAGGCTCGGAGCAGTACTTC
CDR3: CASTSLAGGSEQYF

V: TRBV7-9
D: -
size: -
J: TRBJ1-1
DNA: TGTGCCAGCCCGCCCGACGGACCGAACACTGAAGCTTTCTTT
CDR3: CASPPDGPNTEAFF

V: TRBV27
D: -
size: few
J: TRBJ2-7
DNA: TGTGCCAGCGCCGGGACGGTTTCCTACGAGCAGTACTTC
CDR3: CASAGTVSYEQYF

V: TRBV5-1
D: -
size: many
J: TRBJ2-6
DNA: TGCGCCAGCAGCCTTCCCCAGGTATCTGGGGCCAACGTCCTGACTTTC
CDR3: CASSLPQVSGANVLTF

V: TRBV28
D: TRBD2
size: once
J: TRBJ2-2
DNA: TGTGCCAGCAGTGGAGCGGGGTTCGCGAACACCGGGGAGCTGTTTTTT
CDR3: CASSGAGFANTGELFF

V: TRBV27
D: -
size: few
J: TRBJ1-2
DNA: TGTGCCAGCAGTTTTGTGGGGGCCAACTATGGCTACACCTTC
CDR3: CASSFVGANYGYTF

V: TRBV6-1
D: -
size: few
J: TRBJ2-3
DNA: TGTGCCAGCAGGGGTACGGGATTTTCCCCCACAGATACGCAGTATTTT
CDR3: CASRGTGFSPTDTQYF

V: TRBV12-3/TRBV12-4
D: -
size: -
J: TRBJ1-2
DNA: TGTGCCAGCAGTCCCCATCCGCCCCGGAGGGGAGGCTACACCTTC
CDR3: CASSPHPPRRGGYTF

V: TRBV6-1
D: TRBD2
size: -
J: TRBJ2-3
DNA: TGTGCCAGCAGTGGCGGGGGGGCCACAGATACGCAGTATTTT
CDR3: CASSGGGATDTQYF

V: TRBV29-1
D: TRBD1
size: -
J: TRBJ2-1
DNA: TGCAGCGTTGGCATCGTGGGGGACAGTTACAATGAGCAGTTCTTC
CDR3: CSVGIVGDSYNEQFF

V: TRBV12-3/TRBV12-4
D: -
size: -
J: TRBJ1-1
DNA: TGTGCCAGCAGCAGAACAGCGGAAGCTTTCTTT
CDR3: CASSRTAEAFF

V: TRBV28
D: -
size: -
J: TRBJ1-2
DNA: TGTGCCAGCAGTTCCCCAACAGGGATACGTGGCTACACCTTC
CDR3: CASSSPTGIRGYTF

V: TRBV20-1
D: -
size: many
J: TRBJ2-7
DNA: TGCAGTATGTGGGACGGGGGAGACTACGAGCAGTACTTC
CDR3: CSMWDGGDYEQYF

V: TRBV20-1
D: -
size: many
J: TRBJ2-1
DNA: TGCAGTGCTAGAGAGGCCAAGATCCGCGGCAATGAGCAGTTCTTC
CDR3: CSAREAKIRGNEQFF

V: TRBV28
D: -
size: many
J: TRBJ1-1
DNA: TGTGCCAGCAGCCAGACCGTTGAAGCTTTCTTT
CDR3: CASSQTVEAFF

V: TRBV3-1
D: TRBD1
size: -
J: TRBJ1-2
DNA: TGTGCCAGCAGCCCAAAACAGGGGGCTGGAAGCTATGGCTACACCTTC
CDR3: CASSPKQGAGSYGYTF

V: TRBV5-6
D: TRBD2
size: few
J: TRBJ2-7
DNA: TGTGCCAGCGAAGGACTAGATATCCACGAGCAGTACTTC
CDR3: CASEGLDIHEQYF

V: TRBV20-1
D: -
size: few
J: TRBJ1-1
DNA: TGCAGCGCGGTACGGGGGGCTTTCTTT
CDR3: CSAVRGAFF

V: TRBV5-1
D: -
size: -
J: TRBJ2-1
DNA: TGCGCCAGCAGCTTTGGGGGAGTCTACAATGAGCAGTTCTTC
CDR3: CASSFGGVYNEQFF

V: TRBV29-1
D: TRBD1
size: few
J: TRBJ1-1
DNA: TGCAGCGTCGACAGGGGGCAAGGGTACACTGAAGCTTTCTTT
CDR3: CSVDRGQGYTEAFF

V: TRBV7-9
D: TRBD1
size: -
J: TRBJ1-1
DNA: TGTGCCAGCAGCTTAATCGGGACAGGGTTCTCTGAAGCTTTCTTT
CDR3: CASSLIGTGFSEAFF

V: TRBV5-1
D: -
size: many
J: TRBJ1-1
DNA: TGCGCCAGCAGTCGTTCCCTAAGTGACACTGAAGCTTTCTTT
CDR3: CASSRSLSDTEAFF

V: TRBV5-1
D: -
size: -
J: TRBJ1-1
DNA: TGCGCCAGCAGCTTTTCCCAGAACACTGAAGCTTTCTTT
CDR3: CASSFSQNTEAFF

V: TRBV6-5
D: TRBD2
size: few
J: TRBJ2-1
DNA: TGTGCCAGCAGTTACGTGGGGCTAGCGGGACCAAATGAGCAGTTCTTC
CDR3: CASSYVGLAGPNEQFF

V: TRBV7-9
D: TRBD1
size: -
J: TRBJ1-5
DNA: TGTGCCAGCAGCCGAGCCGGGACAGCAAATCAGCCCCAGCATTTT
CDR3: CASSRAGTANQPQHF

V: TRBV27
D: -
size: many
J: TRBJ1-5
DNA: TGTGCCAGCAGGATAGGGGTTGGGAATCAGCCCCAGCATTTT
CDR3: CASRIGVGNQPQHF

V: TRBV29-1
D: TRBD1
size: many
J: TRBJ1-1
DNA: TGCAGCGTTGCGGACAGGGAAGCTTTCTTT
CDR3: CSVADREAFF

V: TRBV9
D: TRBD1
size: few
J: TRBJ1-1
DNA: TGTGCCAGCAGCGTATTTGCGGGACAGCCGAACACTGAAGCTTTCTTT
CDR3: CASSVFAGQPNTEAFF

V: TRBV27
D: -
size: many
J: TRBJ1-6
DNA: TGTGCCAGCAGTCTTGAGAGGGGGTCTGGGTGGACACCCCTCCACTTT
CDR3: CASSLERGSGWTPLHF

V: TRBV11-2
D: -
size: -
J: TRBJ2-1
DNA: TGTGCCAGCAGCAACGGAGCCCCGAGGTTCTTC
CDR3: CASSNGAPRFF

V: TRBV12-3/TRBV12-4
D: -
size: many
J: TRBJ2-1
DNA: TGTGCCAGCAGTTTAGATGGGGGTAATGAGCAGTTCTTC
CDR3: CASSLDGGNEQFF

V: TRBV19
D: -
size: many
J: TRBJ1-1
DNA: TGTGCCAGTAGTATATGGGGAATGGCTGAAGCTTTCTTT
CDR3: CASSIWGMAEAFF

V: TRBV20-1
D: TRBD1
size: many
J: TRBJ1-6
DNA: TGCAGTGCTAGGGCCGGGACAGAGAATTCACCCCTCCACTTT
CDR3: CSARAGTENSPLHF

V: TRBV12-3/TRBV12-4
D: TRBD2
size: many
J: TRBJ2-1
DNA: TGTGCCAGCAGTTTAATTTTTGGACTAGGAAGTCCTAGCTCCTACAATGAGCAGTTCTTC
CDR3: CASSLIFGLGSPSSYNEQFF

V: TRBV4-1
D: -
size: many
J: TRBJ1-6
DNA: TGCGCCAGCAGCCTCTTTTCCGGCGGGGATAATTCACCCCTCCACTTT
CDR3: CASSLFSGGDNSPLHF